The clone carrying this T cell receptor (beta chain) was recorded only once. Original analysis: Reference gene primer amplification in the assay estimated nucleated cell counts. Profiled with immunoSEQ multiplex PCR; TCRdb holds only in-frame clones, not every one. For V, J and clone size, that table is used; D and trimming come from the DNA. The top ten hold under 3% of the sample, which has about 210,000 clones, under 90% seen once. This entry is derived from a study of blood T cell repertoires in COVID-19. Overall study context: Acute-phase and convalescent COVID-19 samples originated in the United States, Italy and Spain. Nucleic acid was either cDNA or gDNA, and it came from T cells, B-cell-depleted T cells, or PBMCs.

V gave up 1 base and J gave up 0 bases, with 7 bases separating them. This CDR3 comprises 16 residues. Germline assignment: CDR1 SEHNR and CDR2 FQNEAQ (reference sequence). Sequenced material: peripheral blood. The V call is TRBV7-9, the J call TRBJ1-6; tentatively, D is TRBD1 (5 bases). The sequence was obtained from a woman in her forties with active or convalescent COVID-19. The CDR3 nucleotides are TGTGCCAGCAGCTTAGACAGGAGCTCCTATAATTCACCCCTCCACTTT. Translation gives CASSLDRSSYNSPLHF.